Following are 11 T cell receptor beta chains from one sample sequenced in a study of T cells after yellow fever vaccination. TCRdb analysed the 5' RACE reads with MiXCR anew, one entry per CDR3 protein. This table holds some 500,000 distinct CDR3 sequences, 13% found once. Specimen: PBMCs, collected on the day of the yellow fever booster vaccination. The receptors were gathered from a man aged 25-40 years who received the YFV17D yellow fever vaccine.

This clonotype was seen only a few times. This sequence joins TRBV20-1 and TRBJ1-6; D is perhaps TRBD1 (6 bases). Trimming shortened V by 1 base and J by 4 bases, and 11 bases separated the two germline ends. CDR1 and CDR2 (germline): DFQATT, SNEGSKA (reference sequence). The CDR3 covers 15 residues. CDR3 loop: CSARGAGVYNSPLHF. The CDR3 DNA follows: TGCAGTGCTAGAGGGGCAGGGGTGTATAATTCACCCCTCCACTTT.

The V call is TRBV2, the J call TRBJ2-3, with D unclear. V lost 4 bases and J 5 bases, leaving 16 bases between the germline ends. From germline, CDR1 is SNHLY and CDR2 FYNNEI. The CDR3 length is 15 residues. The CDR3 spells CASSVKLRGGDTQYF. The CDR3 bases are TGTGCCAGCAGTGTAAAACTCAGAGGTGGAGATACGCAGTATTTT. Full variable domain (remainder filled in from reference TRBV2 and TRBJ2-3): EPEVTQTPSHQVTQMGQEVILRCVPISNHLYFYWYRQILGQKVEFLVSFYNNEISEKSEIFDDQFSVERPDGSNFTLKIRSTKLEDSAMYFCASSVKLRGGDTQYFGPGTRLTVL.

In this sample, this clonotype turned up a few times. The chain links TRBV20-1 to TRBJ1-4, with D uncertain. This CDR3 has 12 residues. The V gene lost 3 bases and the J gene lost 4 bases, with 6 bases spanning the gap. Germline assignment: CDR1 DFQATT and CDR2 SNEGSKA (reference sequence). CDR3 bases: TGCAGTGCTAGGCATAGTAATGAAAAACTGTTTTTT. Its protein product is CSARHSNEKLFF.

The chain has TRBV7-9 and TRBJ1-1, with a weak D call TRBD1 (5 bases). The CDR3 runs 15 residues. CDR1 and CDR2 (germline): SEHNR, FQNEAQ (reference sequence). With 7 bases removed from V and 0 bases from J, the gap between germline ends came to 15 bases. The DNA of the CDR3 is TGTGCCAGCACATTAGGGGCATATCTGAACACTGAAGCTTTCTTT. It yields the protein CASTLGAYLNTEAFF.

In this sample, this clonotype turned up a few times. The chain links TRBV30 to TRBJ2-1, with 7 bases matching TRBD1. The V segment lost 1 base and the J segment 3 bases; nucleotides outside the gene matches: 9. The length of the CDR3 is 16 residues. The germline CDR1 and CDR2 sequences are GTSNPN and SVGIG (reference sequence). CDR3: CAWSEQGIRSYNEQFF. The CDR3 DNA reads as TGTGCCTGGAGTGAACAGGGGATAAGGAGCTACAATGAGCAGTTCTTC.

About this clonotype: The junction differs from germline at one of its ends, possibly a read error. The chain carries TRBV4-2 and TRBJ2-7; D remains ambiguous. The CDR3 runs to 14 residues. CDR1 is LGHNA, CDR2 YNFKEQ, per germline. CDR3 region: CASSPRQGSSEQYF. The CDR3 bases are TGTGCCAGCAGCCCCAGACAAGGCTCCTCCGAGCAGTACTTC.

The chain uses TRBV20-1 and TRBJ1-3; D is ambiguous. In germline, CDR1 is DFQATT, CDR2 SNEGSKA (reference sequence). The V end lost 6 bases, the J end lost 4 bases, and 16 bases lay between the germline ends. This CDR3 has 14 residues. The CDR3: CSANTQGLGNTIYF. In DNA, the CDR3 is TGCAGTGCGAACACCCAAGGACTGGGAAACACCATATATTTT.

The gene calls are TRBV5-1 and TRBJ2-4, with TRBD2 matching over 8 bases. CDR3 length: 17 residues. In germline, CDR1 is SGHRS, CDR2 YFSETQ. J gave up 0 bases and V 4 bases, and 9 bases lay outside the gene matches. The DNA of the CDR3 is TGCGCCAGCAGCCCCCAACGGGGGGGCGTAGCCAAAAACATTCAGTACTTC. Amino acids: CASSPQRGGVAKNIQYF. Using reference TRBV5-1 and TRBJ2-4 for the parts outside the CDR3, the full variable domain is KAGVTQTPRYLIKTRGQQVTLSCSPISGHRSVSWYQQTPGQGLQFLFEYFSETQRNKGNFPGRFSGRQFSNSRSEMNVSTLELGDSALYLCASSPQRGGVAKNIQYFGAGTRLSVL.

This clonotype has just a few counts. The CDR3 nucleotides read TGCAGTGCTAGAGATCGGATGTACCAAGAGACCCAGTACTTC. Amino acids: CSARDRMYQETQYF. The V call is TRBV20-1, the J call TRBJ2-5; D gene ambiguous. V dropped 0 bases and J dropped 0 bases, with 8 bases sitting between them. Germline CDR1 reads DFQATT; CDR2 reads SNEGSKA (reference sequence). The CDR3 has 14 amino acids.

The chain is built from TRBV6-1 and TRBJ1-2; unclear D gene. The length of the CDR3 is 14 residues. V dropped 7 bases and J dropped 7 bases, with 19 bases sitting between them. Germline V gene lookup returns CDR1 MNHNS and CDR2 SASEGT. The CDR3 reads CASKVRPGLGGYTF. CDR3 DNA sequence: TGTGCCAGCAAAGTGCGGCCGGGCCTGGGTGGCTACACCTTC.

This clonotype has just a few counts. The V call is TRBV10-3, the J call TRBJ2-5; D unresolved. Between the trimmed V and J ends, which lost 11 bases and 0 bases, there was a span of 10 bases. CDR1 is ENHRY and CDR2 is SYGVKD in the germline V gene. CDR3 length: 12 residues. The CDR3 loop reads CAGGVNQETQYF. CDR3 sequence (DNA): TGTGCCGGTGGGGTGAACCAAGAGACCCAGTACTTC.